Listed here are 28 T cell receptor beta chains from one sample, sequenced in a study of cytomegalovirus exposure and HLA in healthy donors. PCR amplification relied on 60 Vbeta primers (plus 13 Jbeta primers). The assay was immunoSEQ multiplex PCR, and TCRdb's table has in-frame clones only and misses some. Of some 190,000 clones detected, roughly 87% appear once; the ten largest clones hold approximately 1.4%. The material sequenced was PBMCs. Source of these receptors: a man aged 35 to 55 in good health and CMV-seronegative.

The V gene is TRBV19, the J gene TRBJ1-4; D remains ambiguous. CDR3 length equals 17 residues. Germline V CDR1 and CDR2: LNHDA, SQIVND (reference sequence). The V gene lost 1 base and the J gene lost 4 bases, with 16 bases spanning the gap. Written as DNA, the CDR3 is TGTGCCAGTAGTATAGCCCGGAGAGGATCTGGTAATGAAAAACTGTTTTTT. The encoded protein is CASSIARRGSGNEKLFF.

The V and J genes are TRBV19 and TRBJ1-1; 7 bases are a match to TRBD1. V gave up 8 bases and J gave up 2 bases; unmatched junction bases: 8. The length of the CDR3 is 14 residues. Germline V CDR1 and CDR2: LNHDA, SQIVND (reference sequence). The DNA of the CDR3 is TGTGCCAGTTTGGGAGGACAGGTAAACACTGAAGCTTTCTTT. Protein sequence: CASLGGQVNTEAFF.

As to this clone: This same CDR3 is encoded by further DNA sequences in the sample. The chain couples TRBV6-6 to TRBJ1-2; 7 nucleotides align to TRBD1. This CDR3 region has 12 residues. Germline-derived CDR1 and CDR2 are MNHNY and SVGAGI (reference sequence). After removal of 6 bases from V and 5 bases from J, the junction contained 3 bases not matched to a gene. In nucleotides, the CDR3 is TGTGCCAGCAGAACAGGGGATTATGGCTACACCTTC. Translation gives CASRTGDYGYTF.

CDR3 DNA: TGTGCCAGCAGCGACCCCGGGGGGGTGAGTGAAAAACTGTTTTTT. Translated: CASSDPGGVSEKLFF. The chain has TRBV7-9 and TRBJ1-4; weak D call: TRBD1 (5 bases). The V end was cut by 5 bases, the J end by 7 bases, with 17 bases between. Germline CDR1 SEHNR, CDR2 FQNEAQ (reference sequence). The CDR3 totals 15 residues.

CDR3 in amino acids: CASSEGTATYNEQFF. DNA of the CDR3: TGTGCCAGCAGCGAAGGGACAGCTACCTACAATGAGCAGTTCTTC. V and J are TRBV5-4 and TRBJ2-1; 7 bases agree with TRBD1. Germline-derived CDR1 and CDR2 are SGHNT and YYREEE (reference sequence). The junction had 6 bases not matched to a gene; V was cut back by 4 bases and J by 2 bases. This CDR3 has 15 residues.

V and J are TRBV10-3 and TRBJ2-7; 7 nucleotides match TRBD1. Germline CDR1 is ENHRY and CDR2 is SYGVKD. V trimming: 5 bases; J trimming: 5 bases; junction bases outside the gene matches: 9. CDR3 length: 14 amino acids. CDR3 protein: CAISNDRVRNEQYF. Written as DNA, the CDR3 is TGTGCCATCAGTAACGACAGGGTCAGGAACGAGCAGTACTTC.

The rearrangement uses TRBV11-3 and TRBJ1-6; D might be TRBD1 (5 bases). The CDR3 is 12 amino acids. From germline, CDR1 is SGHNT and CDR2 YENEEA. Trimming cost V 5 bases and J 9 bases, with 8 bases left between them. DNA for the CDR3: TGTGCCAGCAGCCACAGGAGTTCACCCCTCCACTTT. Residues: CASSHRSSPLHF.

The chain is built from TRBV9 and TRBJ2-5; D ambiguous. The germline V and J ends were trimmed by 4 bases and 2 bases, with 18 bases remaining between them. The CDR3 covers 16 residues. CDR1 SGDLS and CDR2 YYNGEE come from the germline V gene. The chain's CDR3 is CASSSDLWSSQETQYF. The CDR3 DNA sequence: TGTGCCAGCAGCTCCGACCTATGGAGTTCACAAGAGACCCAGTACTTC.

The J gene is TRBJ2-6, the V gene TRBV11-3; D might be TRBD1 (5 bases). V lost 1 base and J 4 bases, leaving 11 bases between the germline ends. CDR1 and CDR2 from the germline V gene are SGHNT and YENEEA. This CDR3 is built from 16 residues. The CDR3 protein is CASSLVTGAGANVLTF. CDR3 in DNA: TGTGCCAGCAGCTTAGTAACTGGGGCCGGGGCCAACGTCCTGACTTTC.

The V and J genes are TRBV5-5 and TRBJ2-1, with D possibly matching TRBD1 (6 bases). The germline gives CDR1 SGHKS, CDR2 YYEKEE (reference sequence). CDR3 size: 14 residues. The V end was cut by 4 bases, the J end by 5 bases, with 13 bases between. CDR3 DNA: TGTGCCAGCAGCCGGGACAAAGGGGACAATGAGCAGTTCTTC. It translates to CASSRDKGDNEQFF.

Concerning this clone: The junction departs from germline at one end; a sequencing error may be responsible. The chain links TRBV6-6 to TRBJ1-4; 8 nucleotides agree with TRBD1. This CDR3 comprises 15 residues. Germline V gene data show CDR1 as MNHNY and CDR2 as SVGAGI (reference sequence). Here the CDR3 reads CASNPSGQGFNLVHF. The CDR3 nucleotides read TGTGCCAGCAACCCGTCTGGACAGGGTTTTAACTTAGTCCATTTT.

A remark on this clone: Within the sample, other DNA sequences also encode this same CDR3. This chain connects TRBV7-2 to TRBJ2-3; no definite D call. V lost 1 base to trimming and J lost 2 bases, with 7 bases between them. Per germline, CDR1 SGHTA and CDR2 FQGNSA. CDR3 length: 14 residues. CDR3 in DNA: TGTGCCAGCAGCTTAGACGGTTCCACAGATACGCAGTATTTT. Protein: CASSLDGSTDTQYF.

V is TRBV7-4 and J is TRBJ2-2; 7 bases line up with TRBD1. The CDR3 length is 19 residues. Germline V gene data show CDR1 as SGHVT and CDR2 as SQSDAQ. V lost 4 bases to trimming and J lost 0 bases; unmatched junction nucleotides: 14. CDR3 DNA sequence: TGTGCCAGCAGCTCCAACAGGGGCCCCATCAATTCGAACACCGGGGAGCTGTTTTTT. Protein: CASSSNRGPINSNTGELFF.

Only a few counts were recorded for this clone. The chain has TRBV5-5 and TRBJ2-7; 9 bases map to TRBD1. The length of the CDR3 is 16 residues. J gave up 2 bases and V 2 bases, and 8 bases lay outside the gene matches. Germline lookup yields CDR1 SGHKS and CDR2 YYEKEE (reference sequence). CDR3: CASSFSVDRGAYEQYF. In DNA form, the CDR3 reads TGTGCCAGCAGCTTTTCGGTCGACAGGGGGGCCTACGAGCAGTACTTC.

As DNA, the CDR3 is TGTGCCAGCAGCAAAGATGGACAGCTCCACTACGAGCAGTACTTC. It encodes CASSKDGQLHYEQYF. This chain joins TRBV21-1 and TRBJ2-7; the table's D call, TRBD1, has no DNA check behind it. TRBV21-1 is a documented pseudogene. This CDR3 has 15 amino acids.

The chain is built from TRBV2 and TRBJ2-7, with 10 positions matching TRBD2. Germline values: CDR1 SNHLY, CDR2 FYNNEI. V gave up 10 bases and J gave up 3 bases; unmatched junction bases: 9. The CDR3 length is 14 residues. The CDR3 DNA reads TGTGCCACCACAACCGGGACTAGCGACTACGAGCAGTACTTC. Protein product: CATTTGTSDYEQYF.

CDR3 sequence reads: CASRRDYEQYF. The CDR3 DNA follows: TGTGCCAGTCGCCGGGACTACGAGCAGTACTTC. V usage is TRBV28 and J usage is TRBJ2-7; the D gene is possibly TRBD2 (5 bases). Trimming stripped 9 bases from V and 3 bases from J, with 9 bases between. Per the germline V gene, CDR1 is MDHEN and CDR2 is SYDVKM. The CDR3 loop spans 11 amino acids.

The chain employs TRBV28 and TRBJ1-1, with a weak D call TRBD1 (6 bases). The CDR3 is made up of 12 amino acids. The V and J ends lost 8 bases and 6 bases respectively, with 13 bases between them. CDR1 MDHEN and CDR2 SYDVKM come from the germline V gene. CDR3 in DNA: TGTGCCAGCCTCAGGGGTATAGCTGAAGCTTTCTTT. Its protein product is CASLRGIAEAFF.

The rearrangement uses TRBV7-2 and TRBJ2-1, with 9 bases fitting TRBD2. V lost 2 bases to trimming and J lost 6 bases; unmatched junction nucleotides: 8. The length of the CDR3 is 16 residues. Germline-derived CDR1 and CDR2 are SGHTA and FQGNSA. CDR3 sequence reads: CASSLQAGGLGNEQFF. CDR3 bases: TGTGCCAGCAGCTTACAGGCGGGGGGGCTGGGCAATGAGCAGTTCTTC.

This chain joins TRBV6-5 and TRBJ1-2; no firm D call. The V gene lost 4 bases and the J gene lost 8 bases, with 20 bases spanning the gap. Germline CDR1 is MNHEY and CDR2 is SVGAGI. CDR3 length equals 15 residues. The CDR3 sequence: CASSLNPAGSEGYTF. The CDR3 DNA reads TGTGCCAGCAGTTTAAACCCGGCCGGCTCGGAGGGCTACACCTTC.

The chain carries TRBV28 and TRBJ1-4; TRBD1 aligns across 11 bases. Germline V gene data show CDR1 as MDHEN and CDR2 as SYDVKM. This CDR3 is built from 15 residues. The junction had 8 bases not matched to a gene; V was cut back by 6 bases and J by 8 bases. The CDR3 DNA sequence: TGTGCCAGCAGGGAAGGACAGGGGGCTTGGGAAAAACTGTTTTTT. Its translation is CASREGQGAWEKLFF.

The chain is built from TRBV4-1 and TRBJ2-1, with 12 bases matching TRBD1. The V segment lost 4 bases and the J segment 7 bases; nucleotides outside the gene matches: 8. Looked up from germline, CDR1 is MGHRA and CDR2 is YSYEKL. The CDR3 length is 16 residues. In DNA, the CDR3 is TGCGCCAGCAGCCTCGGGGGACAGGGGGCGAGGAATGAGCAGTTCTTC. Residues: CASSLGGQGARNEQFF.

The CDR3 region is CANGQGGNTIYF. The CDR3 DNA reads TGTGCCAACGGACAGGGGGGAAACACCATATATTTT. V usage is TRBV28 and J usage is TRBJ1-3; TRBD1 agrees at 9 bases. The CDR3 spans 12 residues. The V gene end was trimmed by 10 bases and the J gene end by 4 bases; junction bases not matched to a gene: 2. The germline gives CDR1 MDHEN, CDR2 SYDVKM.

The genes are TRBV7-2 and TRBJ2-7, with a possible D match to TRBD1 (6 bases). The germline V gene encodes CDR1 SGHTA and CDR2 FQGNSA. Trimming took off 4 bases at V and 2 bases at J, with 12 bases between the two ends. The CDR3 covers 14 residues. The chain's CDR3 is CASSSNRAAYEQYF. DNA for the CDR3: TGTGCCAGCAGCTCCAACAGGGCCGCCTACGAGCAGTACTTC. The full variable domain, completed using reference TRBV7-2 and TRBJ2-7, is GAGVSQSPSNKVTEKGKDVELRCDPISGHTALYWYRQSLGQGLEFLIYFQGNSAPDKSGLPSDRFSAERTGGSVSTLTIQRTQQEDSAVYLCASSSNRAAYEQYFGPGTRLTVT.

The chain couples TRBV6-5 to TRBJ1-1; the D gene is possibly TRBD1 (5 bases). CDR1 is MNHEY, CDR2 SVGAGI, per germline. The CDR3 loop spans 15 amino acids. The germline V and J ends were trimmed by 6 bases and 7 bases, with 21 bases remaining between them. The CDR3: CASSLTMAGGNEAFF. The CDR3 bases are TGTGCCAGCAGCCTTACGATGGCGGGGGGGAATGAAGCTTTCTTT.

J is TRBJ2-7 and V is TRBV11-2; maybe TRBD2 (7 bases). V shed 1 base and J shed 4 bases, with 17 bases lying between them. The CDR3 totals 16 residues. Germline values: CDR1 SGHAT, CDR2 FQNNGV. The CDR3 region has the DNA TGTGCCAGCAGCTTAGTAGTTTGGGGGGGCCGGTACGAGCAGTACTTC. This translates into CASSLVVWGGRYEQYF. The full variable domain, rest sourced from reference TRBV11-2 and TRBJ2-7, is EAGVAQSPRYKIIEKRQSVAFWCNPISGHATLYWYQQILGQGPKLLIQFQNNGVVDDSQLPKDRFSAERLKGVDSTLKIQPAKLEDSAVYLCASSLVVWGGRYEQYFGPGTRLTVT.

The genes are TRBV19 and TRBJ2-1, with TRBD1 matching over 7 bases. The V and J ends lost 6 bases and 6 bases, in that order; junction bases with no gene match: 8. The CDR3 contains 14 residues. Germline-derived CDR1 and CDR2 are LNHDA and SQIVND (reference sequence). The DNA of the CDR3 is TGTGCCAGTAGGCAGGACAGGCGTCTCAATGAGCAGTTCTTC. This encodes CASRQDRRLNEQFF.

This chain joins TRBV11-2 and TRBJ1-5; TRBD1 agrees at 7 bases. V shed 1 base, J shed 6 bases, and the junction held 6 bases outside the gene matches. This CDR3 spans 15 amino acids. CDR1 and CDR2 (germline): SGHAT, FQNNGV. CDR3 bases: TGTGCCAGCAGCTTAGGGGGCAGGGGGAGTCAGCCCCAGCATTTT. Translated: CASSLGGRGSQPQHF.